The 25 T cell receptor beta chains presented below share a single source sample, sequenced in a study of regulatory T cells in long-lasting Graves disease. Building of the TCR beta libraries involved iRepertoire HTBI primers and Arm-PCR of CDR3 regions. TCRdb called the multiplex PCR reads again in MiXCR, with one record for every CDR3 protein. The sample lists 600,000 to 650,000 distinct CDR3 sequences; roughly 15% were seen once. Time point specified: newly diagnosed GD, antithyroid drugs for less than 3 months. RNA from PBMCs was the source of the TCR library. The sample was also reused in another study, on T cells in Graves' hyperthyroidism and ophthalmopathy.

This sample comprised peripheral blood mononuclear cells (PBMCs), obtained at new diagnosis, from a patient treated with antithyroid drugs. Source of these receptors: a woman aged 25-40 years with Graves disease.

The J gene is TRBJ1-3, the V gene TRBV6-5; D not resolved. Germline V lookup: CDR1 MNHEY, CDR2 SVGAGI. The CDR3 is 14 residues long. Trimming removed 3 bases from V and 8 bases from J, with 14 bases in between. The CDR3 DNA reads as TGTGCCAGCAGTTATAGGACCGTCGGCCACACCATATATTTT. Protein: CASSYRTVGHTIYF.

This clonotype has at least ten counts. The chain is built from TRBV28 and TRBJ1-1; 10 bases line up with TRBD1. Germline V gives CDR1 MDHEN, CDR2 SYDVKM. Trimming took 3 bases from V and 5 from J; bases not matched to a gene: 6. This CDR3 is built from 15 residues. CDR3 in amino acids: CASSFRDRGATEAFF. Written as DNA, the CDR3 is TGTGCCAGCAGTTTTAGGGACAGGGGTGCAACTGAAGCTTTCTTT.

V and J are TRBV2 and TRBJ2-7; 7 bases are a match to TRBD1. V lost 7 bases to trimming and J lost 3 bases; unmatched junction nucleotides: 6. This CDR3 comprises 13 residues. Germline values: CDR1 SNHLY, CDR2 FYNNEI. The CDR3 region is CASTLTGLYEQYF. The DNA of the CDR3 is TGTGCCAGCACCCTGACAGGGCTCTACGAGCAGTACTTC.

This clonotype was found a few times. The CDR3 DNA sequence: TGTGCCAGCAGTTATTCCCGGCCGGGAACAGATACGCAGTATTTT. It yields the protein CASSYSRPGTDTQYF. V and J are TRBV6-5 and TRBJ2-3, with D perhaps TRBD2 (5 bases). With 3 bases removed from V and 3 bases from J, the gap between germline ends came to 13 bases. The germline CDR1 and CDR2 sequences are MNHEY and SVGAGI. The CDR3 extends over 15 amino acids.

To note about this clonotype: A single base separates this from a much larger clone, so it may be a read error. This chain joins TRBV6-2 or TRBV6-3 and TRBJ2-7, with 8 positions matching TRBD1. The germline CDR1 and CDR2 sequences are MNHEY and SVGEGT. This CDR3 is 14 amino acids long. The CDR3: CASSRGQGAYGQYF. For the CDR3, the DNA is TGTGCCAGCAGCCGAGGACAGGGCGCCTACGGGCAGTACTTC.

This clonotype was counted a few times. The rearrangement joins TRBV28 to TRBJ2-2; D may correspond to TRBD1 or TRBD2 (5 bases each). Germline V lookup: CDR1 MDHEN, CDR2 SYDVKM. The CDR3 runs 15 residues. Trimming removed 7 bases from V and 7 bases from J, with 19 bases in between. CDR3 region: CASTSPGAGSGELFF. In nucleotides, the CDR3 is TGTGCCAGCACCTCACCTGGGGCAGGGAGCGGGGAGCTGTTTTTT.

This clonotype occurred many times. The gene calls are TRBV28 and TRBJ2-1; D possibly matches TRBD1 or TRBD2 (5 bases each). V lost 2 bases, J lost 3 bases, and 17 bases lay in between. Germline CDR1 reads MDHEN; CDR2 reads SYDVKM. The CDR3 is 17 amino acids. DNA of the CDR3: TGTGCCAGCAGTTTAAAAGGAGCTAGTGGGGGCTACAATGAGCAGTTCTTC. Protein product: CASSLKGASGGYNEQFF.

This clonotype was observed many times. The chain links TRBV7-9 to TRBJ1-5; 11 positions match TRBD1. The CDR3 is 16 residues long. Trimming cost V 5 bases and J 4 bases; bases outside gene matches: 7. Per germline, CDR1 SEHNR and CDR2 FQNEAQ (reference sequence). The CDR3 sequence is CASSRGTGGFNQPQHF. The CDR3 DNA reads as TGTGCCAGCAGCCGAGGGACAGGGGGGTTTAATCAGCCCCAGCATTTT.

This clonotype has only a few counts. This chain links TRBV12-3 or TRBV12-4 with TRBJ2-1, with D uncertain. CDR3 length: 14 residues. The V end lost 4 bases, the J end lost 5 bases, and 12 bases lay between the germline ends. The CDR3 coding sequence is TGTGCCAGCAGTTCGGGCTTCAAGAACAATGAGCAGTTCTTC. Residues: CASSSGFKNNEQFF.

This clonotype showed up many times. The junction differs from germline at one of its ends, possibly a read error. The chain uses TRBV5-1 and TRBJ1-5; D gene uncertain. The length of the CDR3 is 13 residues. CDR1 is SGHRS, CDR2 YFSETQ, per germline. The DNA for the CDR3 is TGTGCCAGCAGCTTAGACAGCAATCAGCCCCAGCATTTT. It codes for CASSLDSNQPQHF.

To note about this clonotype: One base separates it from a far larger clone, so it is likely a read error. The V and J genes are TRBV7-9 and TRBJ2-2, with D possibly being TRBD1 (5 bases). Germline V gene data show CDR1 as SEHNR and CDR2 as FQNEAQ (reference sequence). The CDR3 is 15 amino acids. The CDR3 DNA follows: TGTACCAGCAGCTTAGGCGGCAGGGTGTCCGGGGAGCTGTTTTTT. It encodes CTSSLGGRVSGELFF.

This clonotype turned up a few times. The V and J genes are TRBV19 and TRBJ2-1, with D tentatively TRBD1 or TRBD2 (5 bases each). V lost 3 bases and J 2 bases, leaving 14 bases between the germline ends. CDR1 and CDR2 (germline): LNHDA, SQIVND (reference sequence). The CDR3 is 16 residues long. CDR3 bases: TGTGCCAGTAGTATCGATGGGGGACCTCCCTACAATGAGCAGTTCTTC. It is translated as CASSIDGGPPYNEQFF.

There are a few counts of this clonotype. J is TRBJ2-1 and V is TRBV19; D remains unclear. The CDR3 has 11 residues. V was trimmed by 4 bases and J by 9 bases, leaving 7 bases between them. Per germline, CDR1 LNHDA and CDR2 SQIVND (reference sequence). CDR3 sequence (DNA): TGTGCCAGTAGTAGGGCTCTTGAGCAGTTCTTC. It yields the protein CASSRALEQFF.

On this clonotype: A read error is likely, as this CDR3 ends without the conserved phenylalanine or tryptophan. This sequence joins TRBV12-3 or TRBV12-4 and TRBJ2-2; a weak D match, TRBD2 (6 bases). The V end was cut by 1 base, the J end by 0 bases, with 21 bases between. CDR3 length equals 20 residues. The CDR3, as DNA: TGTGCCAGCAGTTTAGGTCGTCTTGGGAGGACAAGCGCGAACACCGGGGAGCTGTTTTCT. Protein sequence: CASSLGRLGRTSANTGELFS.

The J gene is TRBJ2-7, the V gene TRBV12-3 or TRBV12-4; tentative D call: TRBD1 (6 bases). With 1 base removed from V and 1 base from J, the gap between germline ends came to 8 bases. This CDR3 has 14 amino acids. For the CDR3, the DNA is TGTGCCAGCAGTTTAGGGGGGCAGTCCTACGAGCAGTACTTC. This gives the protein CASSLGGQSYEQYF.

Only a few counts were recorded for this clonotype. The V and J genes are TRBV6-5 and TRBJ1-5, with a weak D call TRBD1 (5 bases). The CDR3 extends over 14 amino acids. Trimming took off 2 bases at V and 10 bases at J, with 15 bases between the two ends. Per the germline V gene, CDR1 is MNHEY and CDR2 is SVGAGI. The DNA of the CDR3 is TGTGCCAGCAGTTACACCCCAGGGAAAACTCCCCAGCATTTT. Residues: CASSYTPGKTPQHF.

This clonotype was detected many times. V usage is TRBV11-3 and J usage is TRBJ1-1, with a weak D call TRBD1 (6 bases). V lost 4 bases to trimming and J lost 0 bases, with 12 bases between them. The CDR3 totals 15 residues. The germline CDR1 and CDR2 sequences are SGHNT and YENEEA. The CDR3: CASSSSTGMNTEAFF. The CDR3 nucleotides read TGTGCCAGCAGCTCTTCGACAGGCATGAACACTGAAGCTTTCTTT.

The sample holds a few counts of this clonotype. The chain joins TRBV6-1 to TRBJ1-5; 7 bases align to TRBD1. Per germline, CDR1 MNHNS and CDR2 SASEGT. This CDR3 has 15 residues. With V trimmed by 5 bases and J by 1 base, 5 bases remained unmatched. The CDR3 DNA reads TGTGCCAGCAGTAAGACAGGGAAGAGCAATCAGCCCCAGCATTTT. Translating it yields CASSKTGKSNQPQHF.

The gene calls are TRBV19 and TRBJ2-2, with TRBD2 as a possible D gene (6 bases). Germline V gives CDR1 LNHDA, CDR2 SQIVND (reference sequence). Deletions cut 6 bases from V and 4 bases from J, with 12 bases between. CDR3 size: 14 residues. Here the CDR3 reads CASRSVAVTGELFF. The CDR3, as DNA: TGTGCCAGTAGATCCGTAGCGGTCACCGGGGAGCTGTTTTTT.

This clonotype was found a few times. The rearrangement links TRBV7-2 to TRBJ1-4, with no clear D. This CDR3 contains 15 residues. Deletions cut 0 bases from V and 1 base from J, with 6 bases between. Germline CDR1 and CDR2: SGHTA and FQGNSA. This CDR3 is CASSLAGITNEKLFF. The CDR3 DNA sequence: TGTGCCAGCAGCTTAGCTGGGATAACTAATGAAAAACTGTTTTTT.

This clonotype has a count of ten or more. The J gene is TRBJ2-7, the V gene TRBV12-3 or TRBV12-4; tentatively, D is TRBD1 (6 bases). The CDR3 covers 13 residues. Trimming took 7 bases from V and 2 from J, leaving 12 bases between them. Here the CDR3 DNA reads TGTGCCAGCACCCTGGGGGCAACCTACGAGCAGTACTTC. This translates into CASTLGATYEQYF.

In this sample, this clonotype turned up many times. This chain links TRBV29-1 with TRBJ2-1; 9 nucleotides agree with TRBD2. There are 12 residues in the CDR3. Per the germline V gene, CDR1 is SQVTM and CDR2 is ANQGSEA. Losses at the gene ends were 7 bases for V and 7 bases for J; bases not matched to a gene: 5. This CDR3 is CSDMREGNEQFF. CDR3 sequence (DNA): TGCAGCGATATGCGGGAGGGGAATGAGCAGTTCTTC.

For the CDR3, the DNA is TGTGCCACCCCGGGGGCCGGGGAGCTGTTTTTT. As protein: CATPGAGELFF. This chain connects TRBV13 to TRBJ2-2, with D maybe TRBD2 (6 bases). The CDR3 length is 11 residues. Germline V lookup: CDR1 PRHDT, CDR2 FYEKMQ (reference sequence). Trimming took 10 bases from V and 6 from J, leaving 9 bases between them.

This clonotype was observed many times. This chain uses TRBV11-2 with TRBJ2-7, with 11 bases identical to TRBD2. J lost 6 bases, V lost 6 bases, and 4 bases had no gene match. The CDR3 spans 13 residues. Germline CDR1 and CDR2: SGHAT and FQNNGV. The DNA for the CDR3 is TGTGCCAGCAGTTGGACTAGCGGGCGCGAGCAGTACTTC. Encoded protein: CASSWTSGREQYF.

The chain links TRBV20-1 to TRBJ1-1; D unclear. Germline loops: CDR1 DFQATT, CDR2 SNEGSKA (reference sequence). Trimming took off 2 bases at V and 1 base at J, with 11 bases between the two ends. This CDR3 region has 14 residues. CDR3: CSARSDTSNTEAFF. CDR3 DNA: TGCAGTGCTAGAAGTGACACATCGAACACTGAAGCTTTCTTT.